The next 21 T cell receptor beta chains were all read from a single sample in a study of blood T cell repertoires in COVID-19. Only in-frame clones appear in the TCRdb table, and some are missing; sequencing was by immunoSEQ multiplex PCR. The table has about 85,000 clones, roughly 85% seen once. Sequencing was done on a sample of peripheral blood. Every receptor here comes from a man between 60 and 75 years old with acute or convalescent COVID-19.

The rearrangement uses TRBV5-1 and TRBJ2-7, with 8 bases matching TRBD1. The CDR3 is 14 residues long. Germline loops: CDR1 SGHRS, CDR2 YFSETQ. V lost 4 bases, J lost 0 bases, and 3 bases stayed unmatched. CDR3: CASSRQGPSYEQYF. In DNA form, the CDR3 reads TGCGCCAGCAGCCGACAGGGGCCCTCCTACGAGCAGTACTTC.

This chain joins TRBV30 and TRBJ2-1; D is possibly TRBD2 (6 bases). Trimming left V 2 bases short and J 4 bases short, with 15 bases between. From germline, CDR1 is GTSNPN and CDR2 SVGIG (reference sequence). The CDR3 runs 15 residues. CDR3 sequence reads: CAWSLKRAPYNEQFF. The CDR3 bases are TGTGCCTGGAGTCTAAAGCGGGCGCCGTACAATGAGCAGTTCTTC.

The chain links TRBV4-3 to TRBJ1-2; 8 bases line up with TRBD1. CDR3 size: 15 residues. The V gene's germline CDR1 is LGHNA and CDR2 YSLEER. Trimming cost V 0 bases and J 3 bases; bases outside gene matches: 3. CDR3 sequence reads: CASSQDPTGDYGYTF. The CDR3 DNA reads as TGCGCCAGCAGCCAAGACCCGACAGGGGACTATGGCTACACCTTC.

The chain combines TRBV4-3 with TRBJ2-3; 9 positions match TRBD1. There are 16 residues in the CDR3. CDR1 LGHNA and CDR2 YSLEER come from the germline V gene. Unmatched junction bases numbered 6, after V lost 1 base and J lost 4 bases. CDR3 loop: CASSQVRDRDADTQYF. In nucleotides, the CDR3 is TGCGCCAGCAGCCAAGTTCGGGACAGGGATGCAGATACGCAGTATTTT.

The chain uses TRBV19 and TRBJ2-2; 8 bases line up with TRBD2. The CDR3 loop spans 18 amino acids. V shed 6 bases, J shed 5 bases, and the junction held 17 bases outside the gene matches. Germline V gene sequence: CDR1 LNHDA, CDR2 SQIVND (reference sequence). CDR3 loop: CASRPPPRWVAGTGELFF. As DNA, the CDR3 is TGTGCCAGTAGGCCCCCTCCCCGGTGGGTAGCGGGGACCGGGGAGCTGTTTTTT.

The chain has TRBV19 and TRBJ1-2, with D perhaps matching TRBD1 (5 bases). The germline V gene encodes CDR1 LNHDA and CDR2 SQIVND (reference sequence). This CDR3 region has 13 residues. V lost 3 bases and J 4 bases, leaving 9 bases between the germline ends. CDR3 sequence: CASSIPTVYGYTF. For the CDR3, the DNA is TGTGCCAGTAGTATCCCGACAGTCTATGGCTACACCTTC.

CDR3 coding DNA: TGTGCCAGCAGGCCCGGGTACAATGAGCAGTTCTTC. Translating it yields CASRPGYNEQFF. The genes are TRBV12-3 or TRBV12-4 and TRBJ2-1, with D hard to call. The CDR3 sequence is 12 residues long. Deletions cut 6 bases from V and 4 bases from J, with 7 bases between.

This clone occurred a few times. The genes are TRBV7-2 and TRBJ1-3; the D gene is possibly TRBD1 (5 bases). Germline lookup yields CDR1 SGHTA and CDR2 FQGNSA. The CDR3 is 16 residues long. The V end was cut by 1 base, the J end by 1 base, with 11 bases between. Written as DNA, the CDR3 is TGTGCCAGCAGCTTAGGCGGGGCTAGATCTGGAAACACCATATATTTT. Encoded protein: CASSLGGARSGNTIYF.

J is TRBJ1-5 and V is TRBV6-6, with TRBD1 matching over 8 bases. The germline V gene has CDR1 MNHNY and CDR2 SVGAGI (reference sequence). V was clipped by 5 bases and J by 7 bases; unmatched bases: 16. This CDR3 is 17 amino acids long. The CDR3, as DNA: TGTGCCAGCAGTCTTCCATTGGACACAGGGGGATGGCAGCCCCAGCATTTT. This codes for CASSLPLDTGGWQPQHF.

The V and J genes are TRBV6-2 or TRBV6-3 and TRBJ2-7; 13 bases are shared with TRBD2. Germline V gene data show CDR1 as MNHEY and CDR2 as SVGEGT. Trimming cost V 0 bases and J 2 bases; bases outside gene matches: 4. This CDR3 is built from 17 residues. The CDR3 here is CASSYSLTSGGTYEQYF. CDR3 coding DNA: TGTGCCAGCAGTTACTCCCTGACTAGCGGGGGGACCTACGAGCAGTACTTC.

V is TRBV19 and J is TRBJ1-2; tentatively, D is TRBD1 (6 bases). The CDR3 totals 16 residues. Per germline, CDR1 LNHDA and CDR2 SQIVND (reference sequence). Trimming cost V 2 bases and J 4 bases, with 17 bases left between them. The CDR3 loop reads CASSIHPQDRTYGYTF. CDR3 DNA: TGTGCCAGTAGTATACACCCGCAGGACAGAACCTATGGCTACACCTTC. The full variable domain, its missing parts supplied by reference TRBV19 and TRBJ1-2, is DGGITQSPKYLFRKEGQNVTLSCEQNLNHDAMYWYRQDPGQGLRLIYYSQIVNDFQKGDIAEGYSVSREKKESFPLTVTSAQKNPTAFYLCASSIHPQDRTYGYTFGSGTRLTVV.

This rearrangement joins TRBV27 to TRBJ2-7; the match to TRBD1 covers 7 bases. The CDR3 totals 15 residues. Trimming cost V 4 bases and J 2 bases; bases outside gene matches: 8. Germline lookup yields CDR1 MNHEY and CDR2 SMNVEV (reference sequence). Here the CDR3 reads CASSSSGTAPYEQYF. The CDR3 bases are TGTGCCAGCAGTTCCTCCGGGACAGCTCCCTACGAGCAGTACTTC.

This CDR3 is CASSYTGGADEQFF. The CDR3 coding sequence is TGTGCCAGCAGTTATACAGGGGGCGCCGATGAGCAGTTCTTC. This sequence joins TRBV6-5 and TRBJ2-1; 9 nucleotides agree with TRBD1. This CDR3 has 14 amino acids. Trimming took 3 bases from V and 8 from J; bases not matched to a gene: 5. The V gene's germline CDR1 is MNHEY and CDR2 SVGAGI.

The DNA of the CDR3 is TGTGCCAGCAGCGTATCGGTGGGCAGGACCTACGAGCAGTACTTC. This translates into CASSVSVGRTYEQYF. The V gene is TRBV9, the J gene TRBJ2-7, with D uncertain. Looked up from germline, CDR1 is SGDLS and CDR2 is YYNGEE. V was shortened by 1 base and J by 2 bases, with 13 bases between the two germline ends. The CDR3 spans 15 residues.

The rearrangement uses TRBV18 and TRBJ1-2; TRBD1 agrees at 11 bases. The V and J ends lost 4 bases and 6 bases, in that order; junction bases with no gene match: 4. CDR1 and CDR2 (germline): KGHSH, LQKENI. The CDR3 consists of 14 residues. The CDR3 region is CASSRTGGSDGYTF. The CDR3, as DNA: TGTGCCAGCTCACGGACAGGGGGCTCGGATGGCTACACCTTC. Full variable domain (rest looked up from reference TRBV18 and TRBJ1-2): NAGVMQNPRHLVRRRGQEARLRCSPMKGHSHVYWYRQLPEEGLKFMVYLQKENIIDESGMPKERFSAEFPKEGPSILRIQQVVRGDSAAYFCASSRTGGSDGYTFGSGTRLTVV.

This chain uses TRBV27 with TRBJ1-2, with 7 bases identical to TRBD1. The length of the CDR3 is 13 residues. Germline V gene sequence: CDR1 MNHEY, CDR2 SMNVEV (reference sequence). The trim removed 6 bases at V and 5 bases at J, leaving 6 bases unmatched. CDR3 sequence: CASSTGTVYGYTF. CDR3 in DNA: TGTGCCAGCAGCACCGGGACAGTTTATGGCTACACCTTC.

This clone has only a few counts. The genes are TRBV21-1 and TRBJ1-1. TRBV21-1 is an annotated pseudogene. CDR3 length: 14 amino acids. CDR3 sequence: CASSLHPRATEAFF. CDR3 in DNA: TGTGCCAGCAGCCTTCATCCGCGGGCTACTGAAGCTTTCTTT.

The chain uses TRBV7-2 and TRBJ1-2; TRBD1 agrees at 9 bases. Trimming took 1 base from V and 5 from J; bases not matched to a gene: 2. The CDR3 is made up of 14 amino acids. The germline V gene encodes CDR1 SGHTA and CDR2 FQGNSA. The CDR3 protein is CASSLGGTGYGYTF. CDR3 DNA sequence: TGTGCCAGCAGCTTAGGAGGGACAGGGTATGGCTACACCTTC.

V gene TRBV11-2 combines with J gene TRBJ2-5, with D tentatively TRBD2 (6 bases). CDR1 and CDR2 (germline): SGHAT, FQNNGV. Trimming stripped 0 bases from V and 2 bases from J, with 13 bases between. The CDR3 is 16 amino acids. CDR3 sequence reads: CASSLDRGWEQETQYF. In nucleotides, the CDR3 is TGTGCCAGCAGCTTAGACCGGGGGTGGGAACAAGAGACCCAGTACTTC.

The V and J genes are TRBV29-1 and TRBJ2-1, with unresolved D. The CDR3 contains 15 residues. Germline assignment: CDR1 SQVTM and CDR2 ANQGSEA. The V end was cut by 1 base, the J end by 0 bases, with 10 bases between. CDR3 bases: TGCAGCGTTGAAGGACACCGAAGCTCCTACAATGAGCAGTTCTTC. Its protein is CSVEGHRSSYNEQFF.

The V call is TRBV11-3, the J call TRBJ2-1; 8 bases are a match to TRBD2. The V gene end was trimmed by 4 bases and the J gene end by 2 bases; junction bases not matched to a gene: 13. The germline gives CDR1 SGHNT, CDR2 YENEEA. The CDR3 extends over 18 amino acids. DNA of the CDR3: TGTGCCAGCAGCTCTCGGCGCCCGGGACTAGACACCTACAATGAGCAGTTCTTC. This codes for CASSSRRPGLDTYNEQFF. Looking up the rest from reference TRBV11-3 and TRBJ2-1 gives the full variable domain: EAGVVQSPRYKIIEKKQPVAFWCNPISGHNTLYWYLQNLGQGPELLIRYENEEAVDDSQLPKDRFSAERLKGVDSTLKIQPAELGDSAVYLCASSSRRPGLDTYNEQFFGPGTRLTVL.